This T cell receptor (beta chain) appears in the sequencing data of a study of blood T cell repertoires in COVID-19. Study-wide background: Samples came from the United States, Italy and Spain, spanning acute and convalescent COVID-19. T cells, B-cell-depleted T cells, or PBMCs provided the cDNA or gDNA that served as material.

Sequencing was performed with immunoSEQ multiplex PCR; in TCRdb, only in-frame clones are kept and a portion is missing. Among hundreds of thousands of clones listed, approximately 83% were seen once. Trimming cost V 6 bases and J 7 bases; bases outside gene matches: 10. The germline V gene has CDR1 MNHEY and CDR2 SMNVEV (reference sequence). The CDR3 has 14 amino acids. This sequence was found in a woman in her forties or fifties who had recovered from COVID-19. Material: peripheral blood. J is TRBJ1-2 and V is TRBV27; 8 bases match TRBD1. CDR3 sequence reads: CASRWTGNYGGYTF. CDR3 nucleotide sequence: TGTGCCAGCAGGTGGACAGGGAACTATGGTGGCTACACCTTC.